The next 27 T cell receptor beta chains were all read from a single sample in a study of blood T cell repertoires in COVID-19. The assay was immunoSEQ multiplex PCR, and TCRdb's table has in-frame clones only and misses some. The data contain some 90,000 clones, 87% of them singletons. Sequencing input: peripheral blood. The receptors were gathered from a woman aged 55-69 years with COVID-19, enrolled during active disease.

This rearrangement joins TRBV6-6 to TRBJ1-6, with D unclear. Trimming took off 7 bases at V and 7 bases at J, with 8 bases between the two ends. The CDR3 runs to 12 residues. Per the germline V gene, CDR1 is MNHNY and CDR2 is SVGAGI (reference sequence). CDR3 bases: TGTGCCAGCAAATTCGGGAATTCACCCCTCCACTTT. Protein sequence: CASKFGNSPLHF.

CDR3 in DNA: TGCGCCAGCAGCCAAAACCCAGGCCAGGTCGGCGGCTACACCTTC. Amino acids: CASSQNPGQVGGYTF. The chain employs TRBV4-3 and TRBJ1-2; D not certain. The CDR3 extends over 15 amino acids. V dropped 2 bases and J dropped 8 bases, with 18 bases sitting between them. Germline CDR1 reads LGHNA; CDR2 reads YSLEER.

The rearrangement uses TRBV5-1 and TRBJ1-5; D may be TRBD1 (6 bases). The V gene's germline CDR1 is SGHRS and CDR2 YFSETQ. Deletions cut 5 bases from V and 7 bases from J, with 16 bases between. This CDR3 spans 14 amino acids. The CDR3 bases are TGCGCCAGCAGTAACGTGGGGGGGCTGCAGCCCCAGCATTTT. Translated: CASSNVGGLQPQHF.

The genes are TRBV7-9 and TRBJ1-2; D remains ambiguous. Germline lookup yields CDR1 SEHNR and CDR2 FQNEAQ (reference sequence). The V end was cut by 2 bases, the J end by 7 bases, with 14 bases between. CDR3 length: 14 residues. The CDR3 bases are TGTGCCAGCAGCTTAACGACATTAAGGCTTGGCTACACCTTC. It codes for CASSLTTLRLGYTF. Variable domain in full (rest from reference TRBV7-9 and TRBJ1-2): DTGVSQNPRHKITKRGQNVTFRCDPISEHNRLYWYRQTLGQGPEFLTYFQNEAQLEKSRLLSDRFSAERPKGSFSTLEIQRTEQGDSAMYLCASSLTTLRLGYTFGSGTRLTVV.

The V and J genes are TRBV12-3 or TRBV12-4 and TRBJ1-1; D possibly corresponds to TRBD1 (6 bases). This CDR3 is built from 12 residues. V dropped 6 bases and J dropped 7 bases, with 12 bases sitting between them. CDR3 sequence: CASSSRGGEAFF. CDR3 DNA: TGTGCCAGCAGCTCCAGGGGCGGTGAAGCTTTCTTT.

The chain recombines TRBV24-1 with TRBJ2-2; 7 bases map to TRBD1. Germline V gives CDR1 KGHDR, CDR2 SFDVKD. The CDR3 has 16 residues. The trim removed 2 bases at V and 7 bases at J, leaving 9 bases unmatched. This CDR3 is CATSDSNRGMVGELFF. The CDR3 nucleotides read TGTGCCACCAGTGATTCGAACAGGGGAATGGTCGGGGAGCTGTTTTTT.

CDR3: CAITPSGGTNTGELFF. CDR3 bases: TGTGCCATCACCCCCTCCGGGGGGACGAACACCGGGGAGCTGTTTTTT. The chain is built from TRBV10-3 and TRBJ2-2, with 7 bases that match TRBD2. The CDR3 is 16 amino acids. Germline V gene data show CDR1 as ENHRY and CDR2 as SYGVKD. Trimming removed 7 bases from V and 0 bases from J; junction bases left unmatched: 8.

The V and J genes are TRBV6-2 or TRBV6-3 and TRBJ2-2; D might be TRBD1 (6 bases). Germline V gene sequence: CDR1 MNHEY, CDR2 SVGEGT. V shed 1 base and J shed 0 bases, with 9 bases lying between them. The CDR3 loop spans 16 amino acids. This CDR3 is CASSYWDTPNTGELFF. The CDR3 DNA reads as TGTGCCAGCAGTTACTGGGACACCCCGAACACCGGGGAGCTGTTTTTT.

The CDR3 sequence: CASSRQGSYNEQFF. The CDR3 DNA reads as TGTGCCAGCTCACGACAGGGATCCTACAATGAGCAGTTCTTC. The chain links TRBV18 to TRBJ2-1, with 7 bases aligning to TRBD1. CDR1 is KGHSH, CDR2 LQKENI, per germline. The V gene end was trimmed by 4 bases and the J gene end by 1 base; junction bases not matched to a gene: 1. The length of the CDR3 is 14 residues. Supplemented by reference TRBV18 and TRBJ2-1, the full variable domain reads NAGVMQNPRHLVRRRGQEARLRCSPMKGHSHVYWYRQLPEEGLKFMVYLQKENIIDESGMPKERFSAEFPKEGPSILRIQQVVRGDSAAYFCASSRQGSYNEQFFGPGTRLTVL.

The rearrangement joins TRBV19 to TRBJ2-2, with TRBD1 matching over 10 bases. The ends lost 6 bases at V and 6 bases at J; junction bases unmatched: 4. This CDR3 has 14 amino acids. Looked up from germline, CDR1 is LNHDA and CDR2 is SQIVND (reference sequence). CDR3 loop: CASRRGQGAGELFF. CDR3 DNA sequence: TGTGCCAGTAGGAGAGGACAGGGGGCCGGGGAGCTGTTTTTT. The entire variable domain, with the rest obtained from reference TRBV19 and TRBJ2-2, is as follows: DGGITQSPKYLFRKEGQNVTLSCEQNLNHDAMYWYRQDPGQGLRLIYYSQIVNDFQKGDIAEGYSVSREKKESFPLTVTSAQKNPTAFYLCASRRGQGAGELFFGEGSRLTVL.

CDR3 nucleotide sequence: TGTGCCAGTAGTACAGACAGGAACACCGGGGAGCTGTTTTTT. It specifies CASSTDRNTGELFF. V and J are TRBV19 and TRBJ2-2, with D possibly TRBD1 on 5 matching bases. With 4 bases removed from V and 1 base from J, the gap between germline ends came to 7 bases. Germline CDR1 reads LNHDA; CDR2 reads SQIVND (reference sequence). This CDR3 is 14 amino acids long.

The rearrangement joins TRBV5-8 to TRBJ1-2, with 8 bases aligning to TRBD1. Losses at the gene ends were 4 bases for V and 7 bases for J; bases not matched to a gene: 9. Germline V gene lookup returns CDR1 SGHTS and CDR2 YDEGEE. The CDR3 has 14 residues. The CDR3 DNA follows: TGTGCCAGCAGCAGGGGACAGGCCAATTCTGGCTACACCTTC. Its translation: CASSRGQANSGYTF.

The chain couples TRBV6-5 to TRBJ2-7; a possible D gene is TRBD1 (7 bases). Trimming stripped 7 bases from V and 2 bases from J, with 15 bases between. The germline gives CDR1 MNHEY, CDR2 SVGAGI. The CDR3 runs 14 residues. CDR3 protein: CASTRRDRTYEQYF. The CDR3, as DNA: TGTGCCAGCACCCGGAGGGACAGAACCTACGAGCAGTACTTC.

The chain combines TRBV19 with TRBJ1-3, with D perhaps matching TRBD1 (6 bases). The ends were cut back, 7 bases at V and 1 base at J, with 11 bases in the middle. The CDR3 is 14 amino acids. Per the germline V gene, CDR1 is LNHDA and CDR2 is SQIVND (reference sequence). CDR3 coding DNA: TGTGCCAGTACTGACAGGACTTCTGGAAACACCATATATTTT. Protein sequence: CASTDRTSGNTIYF.

The V gene is TRBV5-1, the J gene TRBJ1-2; maybe TRBD1 (6 bases). Germline V lookup: CDR1 SGHRS, CDR2 YFSETQ. This CDR3 region has 15 residues. Trimming left V 4 bases short and J 8 bases short, with 21 bases between. The CDR3 loop reads CASSPPSEGGGGYTF. DNA for the CDR3: TGCGCCAGCAGCCCGCCGTCTGAAGGGGGAGGGGGCTACACCTTC.

V usage is TRBV30 and J usage is TRBJ1-2, with 7 bases fitting TRBD1. V shed 0 bases, J shed 5 bases, and the junction held 9 bases outside the gene matches. The CDR3 has 15 residues. Germline CDR1 is GTSNPN and CDR2 is SVGIG (reference sequence). The CDR3 here is CAWSVRARGRYGYTF. The CDR3 coding sequence is TGTGCCTGGAGTGTAAGGGCCAGGGGGAGATATGGCTACACCTTC.

On this clone: Distinct nucleotide sequences in the sample also encode this CDR3. V is TRBV9 and J is TRBJ1-3; maybe TRBD1 (6 bases). This CDR3 spans 14 amino acids. V was cut by 0 bases and J by 2 bases, with 6 bases left in between. The germline V gene encodes CDR1 SGDLS and CDR2 YYNGEE. The CDR3 spells CASSVAGAGNTIYF. The CDR3 DNA reads TGTGCCAGCAGCGTAGCAGGGGCTGGAAACACCATATATTTT.

This chain uses TRBV29-1 with TRBJ2-3; 7 bases line up with TRBD2. Per the germline V gene, CDR1 is SQVTM and CDR2 is ANQGSEA. The CDR3 is 13 amino acids. The J segment lost 2 bases and the V segment lost 4 bases, leaving 3 bases of the junction unmatched. The CDR3: CSVGGGDTDTQYF. DNA for the CDR3: TGCAGCGTTGGCGGGGGAGACACAGATACGCAGTATTTT.

V and J are TRBV18 and TRBJ2-5, with TRBD2 matching 9 bases. V lost 3 bases to trimming and J lost 14 bases; unmatched junction nucleotides: 7. This CDR3 is built from 12 residues. In germline, CDR1 is KGHSH, CDR2 LQKENI. DNA for the CDR3: TGTGCCAGCTCACCGAAGCGGGGGGTAACCTACTTC. The encoded protein is CASSPKRGVTYF.

In its sample, this clone was seen a few times. The V call is TRBV2, the J call TRBJ1-5; D call uncertain. CDR1 SNHLY and CDR2 FYNNEI come from the germline V gene. The CDR3 has 15 residues. V dropped 0 bases and J dropped 5 bases, with 11 bases sitting between them. The CDR3 reads CASSEARTQYQPQHF. CDR3 nucleotides: TGTGCCAGCAGTGAAGCGCGCACTCAATATCAGCCCCAGCATTTT.

The chain recombines TRBV9 with TRBJ2-7; 7 nucleotides agree with TRBD1. Unmatched junction bases numbered 7, after V lost 3 bases and J lost 4 bases. CDR1 and CDR2 from the germline V gene are SGDLS and YYNGEE. The CDR3 runs 14 residues. CDR3 bases: TGTGCCAGCAGCGCCTGGGACAGTCCGTACGAGCAGTACTTC. As protein: CASSAWDSPYEQYF.

The chain carries TRBV4-3 and TRBJ2-2, with TRBD1 identical over 8 bases. Per germline, CDR1 LGHNA and CDR2 YSLEER. The ends lost 0 bases at V and 6 bases at J; junction bases unmatched: 0. This CDR3 is built from 14 residues. CDR3 DNA sequence: TGCGCCAGCAGCCAAGACAGGGGGCCCGGGGAGCTGTTTTTT. Translation gives CASSQDRGPGELFF.

The J gene is TRBJ2-7, the V gene TRBV6-5; TRBD2 matches 8 bases. Germline CDR1 is MNHEY and CDR2 is SVGAGI. Trimming cost V 5 bases and J 2 bases; bases outside gene matches: 8. The CDR3 spans 15 residues. Here the CDR3 DNA reads TGTGCCAGCAGTCCTTCGTCGGGGGGGGCCTACGAGCAGTACTTC. As protein: CASSPSSGGAYEQYF.

This chain links TRBV24-1 with TRBJ1-4, with 8 bases lining up with TRBD1. V lost 4 bases to trimming and J lost 7 bases; unmatched junction nucleotides: 16. Germline V gene lookup returns CDR1 KGHDR and CDR2 SFDVKD. The CDR3 consists of 18 residues. As DNA, the CDR3 is TGTGCCACCAGTGACATCGCGGCGTCACAGGGGGGAGGTGAAAAACTGTTTTTT. It is translated as CATSDIAASQGGGEKLFF.

This clone was seen only a few times. The chain has TRBV7-2 and TRBJ1-1, with a tentative D call TRBD1 (5 bases). The CDR3 is 13 amino acids. Germline CDR1 and CDR2: SGHTA and FQGNSA. Deletions cut 5 bases from V and 1 base from J, with 8 bases between. CDR3 DNA: TGTGCCAGCAGCCCCGGACAGAACACTGAAGCTTTCTTT. Amino acid sequence: CASSPGQNTEAFF. The full variable domain, rest sourced from reference TRBV7-2 and TRBJ1-1, is GAGVSQSPSNKVTEKGKDVELRCDPISGHTALYWYRQSLGQGLEFLIYFQGNSAPDKSGLPSDRFSAERTGGSVSTLTIQRTQQEDSAVYLCASSPGQNTEAFFGQGTRLTVV.

The CDR3 here is CAITFRTGTCNQPQHF. DNA of the CDR3: TGTGCCATAACCTTTCGGACAGGGACATGCAATCAGCCCCAGCATTTT. V and J are TRBV10-3 and TRBJ1-5, with 8 positions matching TRBD1. Germline lookup yields CDR1 ENHRY and CDR2 SYGVKD. J lost 2 bases, V lost 9 bases, and 12 bases had no gene match. The length of the CDR3 is 16 residues.

The CDR3 spells CASSPAGVNTEAFF. The CDR3 DNA is TGCGCCAGCAGCCCGGCCGGGGTGAACACTGAAGCTTTCTTT. The chain carries TRBV4-1 and TRBJ1-1; D call uncertain. This CDR3 is 14 amino acids long. Germline CDR1 MGHRA, CDR2 YSYEKL. Trimming took off 4 bases at V and 0 bases at J, with 9 bases between the two ends.